The 21 T cell receptor beta chains given below trace back to one sample, sequenced in a study of blood T cell repertoires in COVID-19. The assay was immunoSEQ multiplex PCR, and TCRdb's table has in-frame clones only and misses some. This sample carries some 160,000 clones, around 89% of them seen once, and the ten largest clones take approximately 2.9%. The sequenced sample was peripheral blood. The receptor set was obtained from a man aged 55 to 70 with acute or convalescent COVID-19.

The chain employs TRBV11-2 and TRBJ2-2; tentative D call: TRBD2 (6 bases). The CDR3 has 16 amino acids. Germline lookup yields CDR1 SGHAT and CDR2 FQNNGV. Trimming stripped 6 bases from V and 0 bases from J, with 14 bases between. In DNA, the CDR3 is TGTGCCAGCAGGCCCCCCGGGAGAGCGAACACCGGGGAGCTGTTTTTT. Translation gives CASRPPGRANTGELFF. Looking up the rest from reference TRBV11-2 and TRBJ2-2 gives the full variable domain: EAGVAQSPRYKIIEKRQSVAFWCNPISGHATLYWYQQILGQGPKLLIQFQNNGVVDDSQLPKDRFSAERLKGVDSTLKIQPAKLEDSAVYLCASRPPGRANTGELFFGEGSRLTVL.

The rearrangement joins TRBV11-1 to TRBJ1-2, with 7 bases identical to TRBD1. V lost 1 base and J lost 8; bases outside the gene matches: 7. There are 14 residues in the CDR3. Germline CDR1 and CDR2: SGHAT and FQDESV (reference sequence). This CDR3 is CASSLEGAHRGYTF. Here the CDR3 DNA reads TGTGCCAGCAGCTTAGAGGGGGCTCATCGCGGCTACACCTTC.

V and J are TRBV15 and TRBJ2-5, with D possibly matching TRBD1 (6 bases). Germline CDR1 LNHNV, CDR2 YYDKDF (reference sequence). V was clipped by 0 bases and J by 7 bases, with 15 bases between them. The CDR3 spans 15 residues. CDR3 region: CATSREQGGLVTQYF. The CDR3 bases are TGTGCCACCAGCAGAGAACAGGGTGGCCTTGTGACCCAGTACTTC.

In DNA, the CDR3 is TGTGCCTGGAGTCAACAGGTAGCCTACGAGCAGTACTTC. Its protein product is CAWSQQVAYEQYF. The chain carries TRBV30 and TRBJ2-7; tentative D call: TRBD1 (5 bases). Germline-derived CDR1 and CDR2 are GTSNPN and SVGIG (reference sequence). Trimming pared 2 bases from V and 2 bases from J, leaving 10 bases between. The CDR3 has 13 amino acids.

The chain recombines TRBV2 with TRBJ1-5; 7 positions agree with TRBD1. J gave up 6 bases and V 4 bases, and 3 bases lay outside the gene matches. This CDR3 is 13 amino acids long. Germline CDR1 SNHLY, CDR2 FYNNEI. The CDR3: CASSGQGRQPQHF. The DNA for the CDR3 is TGTGCCAGCAGTGGACAGGGACGTCAGCCCCAGCATTTT.

This sequence joins TRBV9 and TRBJ1-4; 8 bases match TRBD1. Germline V gives CDR1 SGDLS, CDR2 YYNGEE. The CDR3 length is 16 residues. V gave up 8 bases and J gave up 8 bases; unmatched junction bases: 17. CDR3 DNA: TGTGCCAGTAGCCCAAGACCGACAGGGGCAGGGGAAAAACTGTTTTTT. This encodes CASSPRPTGAGEKLFF.

V is TRBV7-9 and J is TRBJ1-2; D gene unclear. V shed 5 bases and J shed 3 bases, with 19 bases lying between them. Germline-derived CDR1 and CDR2 are SEHNR and FQNEAQ (reference sequence). This CDR3 has 16 residues. The DNA for the CDR3 is TGTGCCAGCAGCAACCCTCGAGGATACGCGGACTATGGCTACACCTTC. Residues: CASSNPRGYADYGYTF.

The chain uses TRBV1 and TRBJ1-2; the table's TRBD1 call for D was not verified on the DNA. TRBV1 is designated a pseudogene. The CDR3 has 14 residues. Written as DNA, the CDR3 is TGCACCAGCAGCCTGCAGGGGTCTAACTATGGCTACACCTTC. Translation gives CTSSLQGSNYGYTF.

The chain combines TRBV7-2 with TRBJ1-2; possibly TRBD1 for D (5 bases). CDR3 length: 15 amino acids. The V end was cut by 5 bases, the J end by 2 bases, with 15 bases between. Germline V lookup: CDR1 SGHTA, CDR2 FQGNSA. The CDR3, as DNA: TGTGCCAGCAGCCTACGTTGGGGGGGGAACTATGGCTACACCTTC. This gives the protein CASSLRWGGNYGYTF.

The genes are TRBV6-5 and TRBJ2-7, with 8 nucleotides matching TRBD2. With 7 bases clipped from V and 7 bases from J, the junction kept 12 bases outside the gene matches. This CDR3 has 14 residues. Germline lookup yields CDR1 MNHEY and CDR2 SVGAGI. The CDR3 DNA follows: TGTGCCAGCATAGCAGCGGGGGCGAAGAGGGAGCAGTACTTC. Translating it yields CASIAAGAKREQYF.

The chain recombines TRBV7-6 with TRBJ2-1; D gene uncertain. Trimming left V 0 bases short and J 0 bases short, with 9 bases between. CDR3 size: 16 residues. Germline V gives CDR1 SGHVS, CDR2 FNYEAQ. The CDR3 DNA follows: TGTGCCAGCAGCTTAGCGTCGCGGTACTCCTACAATGAGCAGTTCTTC. It specifies CASSLASRYSYNEQFF.

The CDR3 region is CASSFGTGGHEQFF. CDR3 coding DNA: TGCGCCAGCAGCTTTGGTACAGGGGGCCATGAGCAGTTCTTC. The V and J genes are TRBV5-1 and TRBJ2-1; 9 positions match TRBD1. J lost 8 bases, V lost 2 bases, and 5 bases had no gene match. CDR1 and CDR2 from the germline V gene are SGHRS and YFSETQ. The CDR3 has 14 residues.

The chain employs TRBV7-9 and TRBJ1-6; D remains unclear. Germline V gene lookup returns CDR1 SEHNR and CDR2 FQNEAQ (reference sequence). The CDR3 has 13 amino acids. Deletions cut 3 bases from V and 7 bases from J, with 7 bases between. DNA of the CDR3: TGTGCCAGCAGCTTGGGAGGGAATTCACCCCTCCACTTT. Its translation: CASSLGGNSPLHF.

The rearrangement links TRBV5-1 to TRBJ2-7; weak D call: TRBD2 (5 bases). Germline V gene lookup returns CDR1 SGHRS and CDR2 YFSETQ. This CDR3 comprises 14 residues. V shed 4 bases and J shed 2 bases, with 13 bases lying between them. CDR3 sequence (DNA): TGCGCCAGCAGCGAGGGAGCTAGCACCTACGAGCAGTACTTC. Encoded protein: CASSEGASTYEQYF.

The chain combines TRBV19 with TRBJ2-7; 7 bases map to TRBD2. After removal of 4 bases from V and 2 bases from J, the junction contained 5 bases not matched to a gene. This CDR3 has 14 amino acids. Germline lookup yields CDR1 LNHDA and CDR2 SQIVND (reference sequence). CDR3 sequence reads: CASSTGGRPYEQYF. The CDR3 DNA reads TGTGCCAGTAGTACCGGGGGGAGACCCTACGAGCAGTACTTC.

The chain joins TRBV19 to TRBJ1-2; D unclear. CDR1 LNHDA and CDR2 SQIVND come from the germline V gene (reference sequence). Trimming took 2 bases from V and 8 from J, leaving 15 bases between them. The CDR3 is 14 amino acids. The DNA of the CDR3 is TGTGCCAGTAGTATACCCGGCGGTGAGTCGGGCTACACCTTC. Residues: CASSIPGGESGYTF.

The chain employs TRBV3-1 (or the pseudogene TRBV3-2) and TRBJ2-1; 15 positions match TRBD2. V dropped 5 bases and J dropped 5; count of bases not matched to a gene: 1. The CDR3 runs 15 residues. The germline V gene has CDR1 LGHDT and CDR2 YNNKEL (reference sequence). CDR3 sequence reads: CASSGLAGGHNEQFF. For the CDR3, the DNA is TGTGCCAGCAGCGGACTAGCGGGGGGGCACAATGAGCAGTTCTTC.

The chain has TRBV12-3 or TRBV12-4 and TRBJ1-3; 10 bases are a match to TRBD1. CDR3 size: 13 residues. The V segment lost 5 bases and the J segment 9 bases; nucleotides outside the gene matches: 4. The DNA for the CDR3 is TGTGCCAGCAGTACTTGGACAGGGGGCACCATATATTTT. Protein product: CASSTWTGGTIYF.

This rearrangement joins TRBV19 to TRBJ2-3; D is unclear. CDR3 length equals 12 residues. The V end was cut by 4 bases, the J end by 5 bases, with 7 bases between. The V gene's germline CDR1 is LNHDA and CDR2 SQIVND (reference sequence). The CDR3 nucleotides are TGTGCCAGTAGTAGAAACAGAGATACGCAGTATTTT. This encodes CASSRNRDTQYF.

The chain combines TRBV10-3 with TRBJ2-7, with D perhaps TRBD2 (6 bases). The CDR3 spans 15 residues. Germline CDR1 ENHRY, CDR2 SYGVKD. The V and J ends lost 6 bases and 5 bases respectively, with 20 bases between them. The CDR3 region has the DNA TGTGCCATCAGGGAGAGAGGGGCCTCGGGGGACGAGCAGTACTTC. Encoded protein: CAIRERGASGDEQYF.

The gene calls are TRBV2 and TRBJ2-6; 10 nucleotides align to TRBD2. This CDR3 comprises 19 residues. V shed 11 bases and J 0 bases; nucleotides not matched to a gene: 16. Looked up from germline, CDR1 is SNHLY and CDR2 is FYNNEI. The CDR3 spells CAAEGSGGAFYSGANVLTF. The CDR3 bases are TGTGCCGCCGAGGGGAGCGGGGGGGCATTTTACTCTGGGGCCAACGTCCTGACTTTC.